The clone carrying this TCR beta chain has more than one count but fewer than ten. The sample is drawn from a study of post-analysis software for immune sequencing data. Unique molecular identifiers featured in each of the TCR beta cDNA libraries. From about 0.98 to 11 million T cells, hundreds of thousands of cDNA molecules were obtained. TCRdb independently ran MiXCR on the PCR reads; one entry per CDR3 protein. Of about 680,000 distinct CDR3 sequences detected, around 60% appear once; the ten largest clones hold about 11%. What was sequenced was blood. The TCR comes from a girl aged 2 to 9 with multiple sclerosis.

The CDR3 bases are TGCGCCAGCAGCCAAGAAGGGTCGGGGGGCGCGGGCTATGGCTACACCTTC. Protein product: CASSQEGSGGAGYGYTF. V gene TRBV4-3 combines with J gene TRBJ1-2; a possible D gene is TRBD1 (6 bases). The germline CDR1 and CDR2 sequences are LGHNA and YSLEER. V lost 0 bases, J lost 4 bases, and 18 bases lay in between. There are 17 residues in the CDR3.